This T cell receptor (beta chain) was sequenced in a study of T-cell memory formation after mild COVID-19. This clonotype was counted a few times. Germline lookup yields CDR1 DFQATT and CDR2 SNEGSKA (reference sequence). The CDR3 sequence is 16 residues long. V dropped 3 bases and J dropped 5; count of bases not matched to a gene: 13. MiXCR was run by TCRdb on the 5' RACE reads, yielding one entry per CDR3 protein. The sample includes about 600,000 distinct CDR3 sequences, about a fifth of them seen just once. The sequence was obtained from an adult woman who had mild COVID-19 (a few samples of this study predate the infection). Cell type and time point are not known. Sequenced: PBMCs or a T cell subset sorted from them (not recorded which). The chain links TRBV20-1 to TRBJ2-5; TRBD2 agrees at 9 bases. The CDR3, as DNA: TGCAGTGCTAGTGGGGGAGCTAGCGGGGTTTGGGAGACCCAGTACTTC. Its protein is CSASGGASGVWETQYF.